This is a list of T cell receptor beta chains from one sample in a study of radiation and T cells in renal cell carcinoma. Here immunoSEQ multiplex PCR was the method, and the copy in TCRdb shows in-frame clones only, minus some. Here the sample spans roughly 130,000 clones, more than 75% being singletons. The input for sequencing was blood, taken from a patient whose treatment included radiotherapy and nephrectomy. These receptors all stem from a woman in her 70s with renal cell carcinoma. Both conserved end residues are part of each CDR3. D genes are given only for firm matches.

v_call	j_call	d_call	cdr3_aa
TRBV5-1	TRBJ2-2	.	CASRQTLNTGELFF
TRBV19	TRBJ1-3	.	CASRSLSTPGNTIYF
TRBV2	TRBJ2-3	TRBD1	CASRRTPTGAPRDTQYF
TRBV10-3	TRBJ2-7	.	CAISQGTDGEQYF
TRBV4-2	TRBJ2-3	TRBD2	CASSQGGGVGTQYF
TRBV6-1	TRBJ1-4	TRBD1	CASNLDRGGEKLFF
TRBV9	TRBJ2-5	TRBD2	CASSVLIAGGFETQYF
TRBV4-3	TRBJ1-4	.	CASSQEQGFPNEKLFF
TRBV6-6	TRBJ1-2	.	CASSYSEAAYGYTF
TRBV6-6	TRBJ2-1	.	CASSPRAAAGNEQFF
TRBV21-1	TRBJ1-1	.	CASSTTGENTEAFF
TRBV2	TRBJ1-1	.	CASSDQGNTEAFF
TRBV6-5	TRBJ1-2	TRBD1	CASTGTGFGYTF
TRBV6-6	TRBJ2-1	.	CASSSTVNTIYNEQFF
TRBV11-3	TRBJ1-1	.	CASSLGGNTEAFF
TRBV4-3	TRBJ2-3	.	CASSQGLGTDTQYF
TRBV27	TRBJ2-7	.	CASSFWSSYEQYF
TRBV6-5	TRBJ2-7	TRBD1	CASSYSDRGHEQYF
TRBV4-1	TRBJ1-2	.	CASSQPRRGGVNYGYTF
TRBV5-1	TRBJ2-4	.	CASSLGTAKNIQYF
TRBV6-5	TRBJ1-5	TRBD1	CASSDRGNQPQHF
TRBV6-5	TRBJ2-5	TRBD1	CASSLLDRGSETQYF
TRBV28	TRBJ2-5	.	CASRGPAETQYF
TRBV9	TRBJ2-2	TRBD1	CASSVVAGGLTDTGELFF
TRBV5-1	TRBJ2-7	.	CASSFDSYEQYF
TRBV5-1	TRBJ1-1	TRBD1	CASSTTGLPTEAFF
TRBV5-1	TRBJ2-3	TRBD2	CASGLATDTQYF
TRBV29-1	.	TRBD1	CSVLLGQGASYEQYF
TRBV11-3	TRBJ1-1	.	CASSLPGRNTEAFF
TRBV5-1	TRBJ1-2	.	CASSATGPYGYTF
TRBV6-6	TRBJ1-5	.	CASRDSNQPQHF
TRBV5-6	TRBJ2-1	TRBD2	CASSAPSGGNNEQFF
TRBV5-1	TRBJ1-2	TRBD1	CASSRGGTADYGYTF
TRBV27	TRBJ1-6	.	CASSSLLTGGPSPLHF
TRBV6-5	TRBJ1-2	TRBD1	CASSSPGTGAYGYTF
TRBV10-3	TRBJ2-7	.	CAISDLYSGPYEQYF
TRBV7-2	TRBJ1-5	TRBD1	CASSLVGTAPNQPQHF
TRBV30	TRBJ1-5	.	CAWSGISNQPQHF
TRBV28	TRBJ2-7	.	CASTGTAYEQYF
TRBV30	TRBJ1-1	TRBD1	CAWSAGTGSATEAFF
TRBV7-9	TRBJ2-1	.	CASSPRTLSYNEQFF
TRBV6-6	TRBJ2-5	.	CASSYGGARETQYF
TRBV5-5	TRBJ2-2	.	CASSLGKFPETGELFF
TRBV30	TRBJ1-6	.	CAWSSTNSPLHF
TRBV11-2	TRBJ1-1	TRBD1	CASSLGAGGLTEAFF
TRBV28	TRBJ2-5	TRBD2	CASSLASGGRETQYF
TRBV10-3	TRBJ2-5	.	CAISVPGQETQYF
TRBV7-2	TRBJ1-5	.	CASSYGGSQPQHF
TRBV7-9	TRBJ2-3	.	CASSLGLTDTQYF